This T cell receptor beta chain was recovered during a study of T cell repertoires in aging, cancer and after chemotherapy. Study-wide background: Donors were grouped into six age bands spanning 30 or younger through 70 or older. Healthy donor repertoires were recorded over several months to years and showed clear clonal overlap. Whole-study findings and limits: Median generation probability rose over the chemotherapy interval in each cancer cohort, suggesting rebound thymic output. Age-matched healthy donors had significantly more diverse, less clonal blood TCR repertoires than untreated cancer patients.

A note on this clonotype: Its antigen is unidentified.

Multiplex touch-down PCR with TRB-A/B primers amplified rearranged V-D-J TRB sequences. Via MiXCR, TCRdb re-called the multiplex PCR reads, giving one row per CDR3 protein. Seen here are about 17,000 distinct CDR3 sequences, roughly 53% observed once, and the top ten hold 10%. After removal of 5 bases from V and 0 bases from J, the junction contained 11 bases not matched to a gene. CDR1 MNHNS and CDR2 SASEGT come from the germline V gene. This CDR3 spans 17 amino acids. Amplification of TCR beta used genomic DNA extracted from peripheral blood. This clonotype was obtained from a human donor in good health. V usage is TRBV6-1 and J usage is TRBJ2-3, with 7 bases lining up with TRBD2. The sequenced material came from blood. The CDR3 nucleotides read TGTGCCAGCAGTCCCCGCCGGGCGGGAGTGAGCACAGATACGCAGTATTTT. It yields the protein CASSPRRAGVSTDTQYF.